Each of the 31 T cell receptor beta chains below was sequenced from the same sample in a study of human T cells and chemical hapten exposure. One entry per CDR3 protein results from TCRdb running MiXCR on the RACE reads. Found here are roughly 100,000 distinct CDR3 sequences, about 8.8% of them singletons; the top ten hold about 3.1%. Time point specified: healthy volunteer bleed at 2 weeks. Total RNA was isolated from whole blood that had not been fractionated. Sequencing input: whole blood. These TCRs come from a female donor in good health. Some clones in this sample may be carry-over from other donors' samples.

This clonotype came up a few times. J is TRBJ1-2 and V is TRBV28; D is possibly TRBD1 (5 bases). This CDR3 comprises 12 residues. V gave up 6 bases and J gave up 6 bases, with 11 bases separating them. The germline V gene has CDR1 MDHEN and CDR2 SYDVKM. The DNA for the CDR3 is TGTGCCAGCAGCCCTGGCAGGGATGGCTACACCTTC. It yields the protein CASSPGRDGYTF.

The chain links TRBV5-5 to TRBJ2-4; the D gene is possibly TRBD2 (5 bases). With 3 bases removed from V and 0 bases from J, the gap between germline ends came to 22 bases. The CDR3 is made up of 19 amino acids. CDR1 and CDR2 (germline): SGHKS, YYEKEE (reference sequence). The CDR3 DNA is TGTGCCAGCAGCTCCGGACGACCGGGGAGTTTCTTAGCCAAAAACATTCAGTACTTC. Its protein product is CASSSGRPGSFLAKNIQYF.

This clonotype was observed many times. This chain links TRBV6-5 with TRBJ1-1; 8 bases align to TRBD1. The CDR3 totals 15 residues. Germline values: CDR1 MNHEY, CDR2 SVGAGI. The V and J ends lost 1 base and 6 bases, in that order; junction bases with no gene match: 7. The CDR3 DNA reads TGTGCCAGCAGTTACTTGGCCAGGGGGCGATCTGAAGCTTTCTTT. As protein: CASSYLARGRSEAFF.

The genes are TRBV29-1 and TRBJ1-1, with D unresolved. Trimming left V 3 bases short and J 6 bases short, with 5 bases between. The CDR3 runs to 10 residues. Per the germline V gene, CDR1 is SQVTM and CDR2 is ANQGSEA. This CDR3 reads CSVEVSEAFF. As DNA, the CDR3 is TGCAGCGTTGAGGTTTCTGAAGCTTTCTTT.

The V and J genes are TRBV5-8 and TRBJ2-1, with D possibly matching TRBD2 (6 bases). Germline V gives CDR1 SGHTS, CDR2 YDEGEE. V dropped 4 bases and J dropped 8 bases, with 13 bases sitting between them. The CDR3 runs 13 residues. The CDR3, as DNA: TGTGCCAGCAGCCCGGGGGTCGGGGATGAGCAGTTCTTC. This gives the protein CASSPGVGDEQFF.

The sample holds a few counts of this clonotype. This chain links TRBV12-3 or TRBV12-4 with TRBJ2-5; 9 bases agree with TRBD1. The CDR3 covers 15 residues. Germline trimming cut 5 bases from V and 5 bases from J; bases unmatched to any gene: 9. The CDR3 spells CASSRGTGYLETQYF. The DNA for the CDR3 is TGTGCCAGCAGTCGAGGGACAGGGTATCTGGAGACCCAGTACTTC.

This clonotype was picked up many times. The chain has TRBV10-3 and TRBJ1-4, with D maybe TRBD1 (5 bases). The germline V and J ends were trimmed by 0 bases and 9 bases, with 11 bases remaining between them. The germline gives CDR1 ENHRY, CDR2 SYGVKD. The CDR3 contains 14 residues. The DNA of the CDR3 is TGTGCCATCAGTGAGTCGGAAACGGGGCAAAAACTGTTTTTT. It translates to CAISESETGQKLFF.

This clonotype was counted between two and nine times. The V and J genes are TRBV7-9 and TRBJ2-1; 11 nucleotides line up with TRBD2. V was clipped by 5 bases and J by 0 bases; unmatched bases: 9. The CDR3 runs to 18 residues. Germline V gene lookup returns CDR1 SEHNR and CDR2 FQNEAQ (reference sequence). For the CDR3, the DNA is TGTGCCAGCAGCCATGGGACTAGCGGTCAGAGCTCCTACAATGAGCAGTTCTTC. Its protein is CASSHGTSGQSSYNEQFF.

In this sample, this clonotype turned up many times. J is TRBJ1-2 and V is TRBV28; D gene unclear. The length of the CDR3 is 14 residues. Trimming removed 1 base from V and 5 bases from J, with 11 bases in between. Germline values: CDR1 MDHEN, CDR2 SYDVKM. The chain's CDR3 is CASSLSLGIYGYTF. The DNA for the CDR3 is TGTGCCAGCAGTTTATCACTGGGGATATATGGCTACACCTTC.

This clonotype has just a few counts. V is TRBV12-3 or TRBV12-4 and J is TRBJ2-1; 8 bases line up with TRBD1. The CDR3 runs to 13 residues. V was clipped by 4 bases and J by 15 bases; unmatched bases: 11. In nucleotides, the CDR3 is TGTGCCAGCAGTTCACAGGGGGAGATAGTTTCGTTCTTC. It is translated as CASSSQGEIVSFF.

This clonotype was recorded at least ten times. This rearrangement joins TRBV3-1 to TRBJ2-1, with unresolved D. V was trimmed by 4 bases and J by 5 bases, leaving 6 bases between them. Germline CDR1 is LGHDT and CDR2 is YNNKEL (reference sequence). This CDR3 contains 12 residues. The CDR3: CASSRKDNEQFF. CDR3 DNA sequence: TGTGCCAGCAGCCGTAAAGACAATGAGCAGTTCTTC.

The chain uses TRBV20-1 and TRBJ2-7; D is uncertain. Germline V gene data show CDR1 as DFQATT and CDR2 as SNEGSKA (reference sequence). Trimming stripped 5 bases from V and 3 bases from J, with 14 bases between. The CDR3 runs 13 residues. Here the CDR3 DNA reads TGCAGTGCTCCGGGCCCCGGAAGCTACGAGCAGTACTTC. Protein sequence: CSAPGPGSYEQYF.

In this sample, this clonotype turned up a few times. The J gene is TRBJ1-6, the V gene TRBV6-1; D gene uncertain. Trimming took 2 bases from V and 7 from J, leaving 12 bases between them. Germline V gene sequence: CDR1 MNHNS, CDR2 SASEGT. The CDR3 runs to 15 residues. In DNA form, the CDR3 reads TGTGCCAGCAGTGAATATGGACCCGTGAATTCACCCCTCCACTTT. Its translation is CASSEYGPVNSPLHF.

This clonotype has only a few counts. The chain recombines TRBV29-1 with TRBJ2-3; D not certain. Trimming left V 1 base short and J 9 bases short, with 14 bases between. There are 13 residues in the CDR3. Germline CDR1 reads SQVTM; CDR2 reads ANQGSEA. The CDR3 loop reads CSVEGTLSSTQYF. DNA for the CDR3: TGCAGCGTTGAAGGGACCCTTTCCTCCACGCAGTATTTT.

There are many counts of this clonotype. The chain is built from TRBV6-4 and TRBJ1-1; D may be TRBD1 (5 bases). The CDR3 is made up of 13 amino acids. Trimming took 2 bases from V and 5 from J, leaving 9 bases between them. The V gene's germline CDR1 is MRHNA and CDR2 SNTAGT. In DNA form, the CDR3 reads TGTGCCAGCAGTGACGGTCAGGGAACTGAAGCTTTCTTT. Translated: CASSDGQGTEAFF.

There are a few counts of this clonotype. The chain uses TRBV6-5 and TRBJ2-3; TRBD1 matches at 12 bases. V was pared by 0 bases and J by 7 bases, with 20 bases of the junction left unmatched. The CDR3 spans 21 residues. CDR1 MNHEY and CDR2 SVGAGI come from the germline V gene. Here the CDR3 DNA reads TGTGCCAGCAGTTACTCGATCCCCGGGACAGGGGGCTTTCCTGGTCGGAATACGCAGTATTTT. Amino acids: CASSYSIPGTGGFPGRNTQYF.

V gene TRBV27 combines with J gene TRBJ1-6, with D perhaps TRBD1 (5 bases). The CDR3 has 15 residues. Trimming removed 6 bases from V and 6 bases from J, with 15 bases in between. Germline CDR1 and CDR2: MNHEY and SMNVEV (reference sequence). CDR3 sequence (DNA): TGTGCCAGCAGATTCCTAGGGGCAGGTAATTCACCCCTCCACTTT. Amino acid sequence: CASRFLGAGNSPLHF.

A few counts support this clonotype. The gene calls are TRBV13 and TRBJ1-1; D call uncertain. The CDR3 loop spans 15 amino acids. The V end lost 5 bases, the J end lost 1 base, and 14 bases lay between the germline ends. The germline gives CDR1 PRHDT, CDR2 FYEKMQ (reference sequence). CDR3 sequence reads: CASSPMLARNTEAFF. In DNA form, the CDR3 reads TGTGCCAGCAGCCCCATGTTGGCCAGGAACACTGAAGCTTTCTTT.

In this sample, this clonotype turned up many times. The V call is TRBV7-9, the J call TRBJ1-1; 9 positions agree with TRBD1. This CDR3 is built from 12 residues. Germline-derived CDR1 and CDR2 are SEHNR and FQNEAQ (reference sequence). J lost 7 bases, V lost 3 bases, and 0 bases had no gene match. CDR3 amino acids: CASSLGQGEAFF. In DNA, the CDR3 is TGTGCCAGCAGCTTGGGACAGGGTGAAGCTTTCTTT.

In nucleotides, the CDR3 is TGCAGCGTTTCATCTTGGGTTTTCCAAGAGACCCAGTACTTC. This sequence encodes CSVSSWVFQETQYF. The genes are TRBV29-1 and TRBJ2-5, with D unclear. This CDR3 contains 14 residues. The germline V gene encodes CDR1 SQVTM and CDR2 ANQGSEA. The V end was cut by 5 bases, the J end by 1 base, with 14 bases between.

This clonotype was seen at least ten times. The V and J genes are TRBV2 and TRBJ1-4; D perhaps matches TRBD1 (5 bases). The V gene's germline CDR1 is SNHLY and CDR2 FYNNEI. The CDR3 is made up of 15 amino acids. V lost 6 bases to trimming and J lost 8 bases, with 19 bases between them. CDR3 loop: CASSGGVGKTEKLFF. CDR3 in DNA: TGTGCCAGCAGCGGGGGAGTGGGGAAAACGGAAAAACTGTTTTTT.

A few counts support this clonotype. The genes are TRBV20-1 and TRBJ2-1; D is undetermined. Per the germline V gene, CDR1 is DFQATT and CDR2 is SNEGSKA (reference sequence). Trimming removed 0 bases at V and 4 bases at J, with 19 bases between. The CDR3 sequence is 17 residues long. The CDR3 is CSARDRSGSGLYNEQFF. The CDR3 bases are TGCAGTGCTAGAGATCGGTCGGGCTCTGGGTTATACAATGAGCAGTTCTTC.

The V gene is TRBV7-8, the J gene TRBJ2-7; TRBD1 matches at 9 bases. Per germline, CDR1 SGHVS and CDR2 FQNEAQ. J lost 2 bases, V lost 5 bases, and 4 bases had no gene match. The CDR3 runs 14 residues. The CDR3 coding sequence is TGTGCCAGCAGCCGGGGACAGGGAGCCTACGAGCAGTACTTC. Protein: CASSRGQGAYEQYF.

This clonotype was detected only a few times. The chain joins TRBV27 to TRBJ1-2; 7 nucleotides agree with TRBD1. This CDR3 is 16 amino acids long. CDR1 and CDR2 (germline): MNHEY, SMNVEV (reference sequence). V trimming: 6 bases; J trimming: 3 bases; junction bases outside the gene matches: 13. CDR3 residues: CASSPQGGLNDYGYTF. In DNA, the CDR3 is TGTGCCAGCAGCCCCCAGGGGGGGCTAAACGACTATGGCTACACCTTC.

The chain combines TRBV2 with TRBJ1-2; tentative D call: TRBD1 (5 bases). The germline V gene encodes CDR1 SNHLY and CDR2 FYNNEI. The CDR3 covers 15 residues. Trimming cost V 6 bases and J 1 base, with 15 bases left between them. The CDR3 spells CASSPRRGVNYGYTF. The DNA of the CDR3 is TGTGCCAGCAGCCCAAGGAGGGGAGTTAACTATGGCTACACCTTC. The variable domain in full, with the rest retrieved from reference TRBV2 and TRBJ1-2, is EPEVTQTPSHQVTQMGQEVILRCVPISNHLYFYWYRQILGQKVEFLVSFYNNEISEKSEIFDDQFSVERPDGSNFTLKIRSTKLEDSAMYFCASSPRRGVNYGYTFGSGTRLTVV.

This clonotype was observed many times. The chain has TRBV27 and TRBJ2-2; the D gene is possibly TRBD2 (5 bases). CDR3 length: 14 amino acids. Per the germline V gene, CDR1 is MNHEY and CDR2 is SMNVEV (reference sequence). V shed 5 bases and J shed 4 bases, with 11 bases lying between them. The CDR3 reads CASSSLASTGELFF. As DNA, the CDR3 is TGTGCCAGCAGTAGCCTAGCTTCCACCGGGGAGCTGTTTTTT.

This clonotype turned up a few times. The rearrangement joins TRBV20-1 to TRBJ2-7; TRBD1 might be the D (6 bases). The CDR3 is 14 residues long. Germline CDR1 reads DFQATT; CDR2 reads SNEGSKA (reference sequence). The V gene lost 3 bases and the J gene lost 5 bases, with 17 bases spanning the gap. This CDR3 is CSARKQITGNEQYF. CDR3 nucleotide sequence: TGCAGTGCTAGGAAACAGATAACAGGGAACGAGCAGTACTTC.

Ten or more counts support this clonotype. The J gene is TRBJ2-3, the V gene TRBV4-1; the D call may be TRBD1 or TRBD2 (5 bases each). Germline CDR1 is MGHRA and CDR2 is YSYEKL. This CDR3 spans 17 amino acids. Trimming took off 0 bases at V and 1 base at J, with 14 bases between the two ends. The CDR3 region has the DNA TGCGCCAGCAGCCAAGATCGTCTGGGGGTGGGCACAGATACGCAGTATTTT. Protein: CASSQDRLGVGTDTQYF.

This clonotype was observed a handful of times. The chain employs TRBV5-1 and TRBJ2-1; TRBD2 agrees at 9 bases. V lost 0 bases, J lost 7 bases, and 11 bases stayed unmatched. The CDR3 extends over 17 amino acids. Germline V gene lookup returns CDR1 SGHRS and CDR2 YFSETQ. CDR3 in DNA: TGCGCCAGCAGCTTGGGTCCTAGCGGGATAATGGGGAATGAGCAGTTCTTC. It is translated as CASSLGPSGIMGNEQFF.

DNA for the CDR3: TGTGCCAGCAGTGAATGGGTTAGCGGGAACACAGATACGCAGTATTTT. This encodes CASSEWVSGNTDTQYF. J is TRBJ2-3 and V is TRBV2; TRBD2 matches at 8 bases. V dropped 2 bases and J dropped 2; count of bases not matched to a gene: 6. The germline V gene encodes CDR1 SNHLY and CDR2 FYNNEI. CDR3 length: 16 residues.

This clonotype has more than one count but fewer than ten. The rearrangement joins TRBV20-1 to TRBJ1-6; TRBD1 is a possible D gene (6 bases). Germline CDR1 reads DFQATT; CDR2 reads SNEGSKA (reference sequence). Trimming pared 6 bases from V and 9 bases from J, leaving 18 bases between. The CDR3 has 14 residues. The CDR3 sequence is CSASDRSFSSPLHF. The CDR3 nucleotides are TGCAGTGCCTCTGACAGGAGTTTTAGTTCACCCCTCCACTTT.